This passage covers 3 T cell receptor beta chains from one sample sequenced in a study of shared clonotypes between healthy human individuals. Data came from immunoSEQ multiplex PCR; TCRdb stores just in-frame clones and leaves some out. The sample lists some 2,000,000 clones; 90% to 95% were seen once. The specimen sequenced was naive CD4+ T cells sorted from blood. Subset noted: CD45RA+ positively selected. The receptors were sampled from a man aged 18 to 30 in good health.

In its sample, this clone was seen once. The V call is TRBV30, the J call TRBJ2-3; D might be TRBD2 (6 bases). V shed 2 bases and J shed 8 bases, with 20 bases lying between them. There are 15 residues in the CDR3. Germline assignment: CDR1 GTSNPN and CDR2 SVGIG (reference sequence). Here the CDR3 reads CAWSPAGPSGGTQYF. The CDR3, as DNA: TGTGCCTGGAGTCCTGCGGGGCCTTCGGGTGGTACGCAGTATTTT.

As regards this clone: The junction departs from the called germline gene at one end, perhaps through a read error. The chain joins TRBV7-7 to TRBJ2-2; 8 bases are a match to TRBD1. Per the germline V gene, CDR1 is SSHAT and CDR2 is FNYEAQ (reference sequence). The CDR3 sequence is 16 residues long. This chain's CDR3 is CASSLDLQGDTGELFF. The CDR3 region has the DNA TGTGCTAGCAGCTTAGACCTACAGGGGGACACCGGGGAGCTGTTTTTT.

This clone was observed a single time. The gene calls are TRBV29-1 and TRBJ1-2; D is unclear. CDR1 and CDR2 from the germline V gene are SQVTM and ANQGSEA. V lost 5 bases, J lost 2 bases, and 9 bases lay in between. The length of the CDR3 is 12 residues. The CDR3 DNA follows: TGCAGCGTTCTTACCACGAACTATGGCTACACCTTC. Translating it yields CSVLTTNYGYTF.